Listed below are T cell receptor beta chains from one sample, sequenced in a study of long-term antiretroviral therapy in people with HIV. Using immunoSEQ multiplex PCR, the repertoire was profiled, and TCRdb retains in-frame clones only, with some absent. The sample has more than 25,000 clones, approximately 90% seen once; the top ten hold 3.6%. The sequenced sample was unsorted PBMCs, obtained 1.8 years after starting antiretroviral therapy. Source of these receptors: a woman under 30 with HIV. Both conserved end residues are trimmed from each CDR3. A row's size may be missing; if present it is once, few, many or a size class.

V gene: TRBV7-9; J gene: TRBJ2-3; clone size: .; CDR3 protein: ASSIETTSGRSTDTQY
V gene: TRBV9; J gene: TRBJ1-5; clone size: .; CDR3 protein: ASSVGGLDNQPQH
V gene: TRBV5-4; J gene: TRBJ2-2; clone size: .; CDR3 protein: ASSPDPGGELF
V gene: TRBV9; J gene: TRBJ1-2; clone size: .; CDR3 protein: ASSVALGRDYGYT
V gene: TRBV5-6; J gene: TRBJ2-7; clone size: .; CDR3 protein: ASSYQTSNFKARYEQY
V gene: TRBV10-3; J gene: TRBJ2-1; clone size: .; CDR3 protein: AILGSDNNEQF
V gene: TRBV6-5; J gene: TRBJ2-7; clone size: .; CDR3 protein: ASSRLAVFYEQY
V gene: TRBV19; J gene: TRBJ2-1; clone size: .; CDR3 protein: ASSSGAEQF
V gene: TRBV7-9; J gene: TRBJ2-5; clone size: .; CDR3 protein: ASSPLMGTQY
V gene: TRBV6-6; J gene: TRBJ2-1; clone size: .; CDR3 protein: ASSYEGGEHNEQF
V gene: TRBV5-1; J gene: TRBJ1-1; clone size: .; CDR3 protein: ASAPGHLNTEAF
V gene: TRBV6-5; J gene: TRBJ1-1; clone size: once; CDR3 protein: ASSYSGTGYGTEAF
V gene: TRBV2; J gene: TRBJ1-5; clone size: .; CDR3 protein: ASSDAGGTGNQPQH
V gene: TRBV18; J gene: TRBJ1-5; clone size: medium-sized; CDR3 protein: ASSPGIEVNQPQH
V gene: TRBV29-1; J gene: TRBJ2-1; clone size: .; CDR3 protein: SVVGLVADEQF
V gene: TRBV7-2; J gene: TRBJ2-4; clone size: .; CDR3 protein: ASSLGASGSDIQY
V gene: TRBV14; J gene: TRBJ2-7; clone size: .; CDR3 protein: ASSQDAKSYEQY
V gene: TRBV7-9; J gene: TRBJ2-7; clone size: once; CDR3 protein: ASSRQGAYEQY
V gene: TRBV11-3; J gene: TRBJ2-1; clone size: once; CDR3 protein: ASSSGTGGQGDEQF
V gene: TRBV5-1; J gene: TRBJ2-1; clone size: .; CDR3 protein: ASSSRVEQF
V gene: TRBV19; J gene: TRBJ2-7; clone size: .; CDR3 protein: ASSIAGGPSYEQY
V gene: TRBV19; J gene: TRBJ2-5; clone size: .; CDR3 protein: ASSIRVAGRGETQY
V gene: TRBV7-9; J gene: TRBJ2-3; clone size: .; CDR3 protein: ASSLGAGGTDTQY
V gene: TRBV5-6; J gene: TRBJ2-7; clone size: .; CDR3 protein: ASSLAGGSYEQY
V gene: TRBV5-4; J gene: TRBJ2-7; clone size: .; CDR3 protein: ASSLFYRELNEQY
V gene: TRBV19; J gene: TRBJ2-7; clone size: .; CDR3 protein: ASSRPGRTYEQY
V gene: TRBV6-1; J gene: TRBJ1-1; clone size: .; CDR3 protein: ASPAGRGTEAF
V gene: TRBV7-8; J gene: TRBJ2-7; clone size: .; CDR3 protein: ASSHGTNEQY
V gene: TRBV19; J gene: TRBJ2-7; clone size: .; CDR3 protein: ASSWTRLNSYEQY
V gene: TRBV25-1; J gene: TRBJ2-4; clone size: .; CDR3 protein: ASSERRMAKNIQY
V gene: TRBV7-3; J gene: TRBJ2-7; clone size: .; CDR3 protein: ASSLQGSREQY
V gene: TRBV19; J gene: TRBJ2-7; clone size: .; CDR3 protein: ASSIGTTGIYEQY
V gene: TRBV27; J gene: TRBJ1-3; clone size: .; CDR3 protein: ASSRAGIAPIY
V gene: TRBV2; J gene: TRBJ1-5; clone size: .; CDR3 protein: ASRTGGEQPQH
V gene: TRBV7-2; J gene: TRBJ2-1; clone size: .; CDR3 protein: ASSSPTSGPNNEQF
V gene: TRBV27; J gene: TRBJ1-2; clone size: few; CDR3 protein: ASSPRGGNYGYT
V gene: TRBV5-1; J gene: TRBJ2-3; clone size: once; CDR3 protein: ASSAPQTSGSTDTQY
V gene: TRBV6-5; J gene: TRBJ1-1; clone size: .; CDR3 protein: ASTSRGTEAF
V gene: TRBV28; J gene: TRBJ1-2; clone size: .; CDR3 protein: ASRITGGDGYT
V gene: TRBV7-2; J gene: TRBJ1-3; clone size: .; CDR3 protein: ASSFSGFLRRQAGNTIY
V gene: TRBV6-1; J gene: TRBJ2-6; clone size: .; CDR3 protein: ASGRSLEANVLT
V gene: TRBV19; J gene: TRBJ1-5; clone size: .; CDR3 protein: ASSIRGTGQQPQH
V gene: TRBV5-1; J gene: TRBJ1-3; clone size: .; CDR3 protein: ASSLEAGTGDTIY
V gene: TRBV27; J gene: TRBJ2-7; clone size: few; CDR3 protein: ASSLGQGLYEQY
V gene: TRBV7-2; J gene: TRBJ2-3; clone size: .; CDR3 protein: ASIKGTSGKTDTQY
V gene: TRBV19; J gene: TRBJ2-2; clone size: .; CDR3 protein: ASSPGTNTGELF
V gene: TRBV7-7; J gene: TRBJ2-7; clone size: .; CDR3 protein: ASSLDPGYEQY
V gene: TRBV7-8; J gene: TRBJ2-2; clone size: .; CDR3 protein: ASSLSQGQQVTGELF
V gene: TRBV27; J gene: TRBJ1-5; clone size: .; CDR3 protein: ASSFGGRDQPQH
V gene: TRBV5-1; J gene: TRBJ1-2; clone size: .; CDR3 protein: ASSLEPGTGGGYT
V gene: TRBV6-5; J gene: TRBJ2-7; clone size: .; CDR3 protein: ASTTAGVWSYEQY
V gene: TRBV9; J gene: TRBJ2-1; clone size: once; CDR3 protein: ASSEWTSGNEQF
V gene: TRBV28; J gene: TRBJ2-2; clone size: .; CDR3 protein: ASHRTGETGELF